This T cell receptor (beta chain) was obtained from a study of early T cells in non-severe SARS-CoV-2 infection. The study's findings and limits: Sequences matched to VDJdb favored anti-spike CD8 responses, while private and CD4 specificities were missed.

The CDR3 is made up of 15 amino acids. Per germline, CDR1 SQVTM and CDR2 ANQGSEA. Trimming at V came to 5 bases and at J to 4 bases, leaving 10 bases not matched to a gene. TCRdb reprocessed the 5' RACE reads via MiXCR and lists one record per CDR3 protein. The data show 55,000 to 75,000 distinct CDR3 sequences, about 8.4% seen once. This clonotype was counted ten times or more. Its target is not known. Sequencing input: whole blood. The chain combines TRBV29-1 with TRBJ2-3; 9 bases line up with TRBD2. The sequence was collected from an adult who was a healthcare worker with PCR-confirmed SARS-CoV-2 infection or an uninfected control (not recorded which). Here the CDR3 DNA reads TGCAGCGTTAGGGGTAGCGGGAGAGGGGCAGATACGCAGTATTTT. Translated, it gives CSVRGSGRGADTQYF.